This T cell receptor beta chain was sequenced during a study of blood T cell repertoires in COVID-19. Study as a whole: T cells, B-cell-depleted T cells, or PBMCs provided the cDNA or gDNA that served as material.

Patients of the Seattle cohort, enrolled during active infection, were followed longitudinally. How the authors handled the data: Reference gene primer amplification in the assay estimated nucleated cell counts. Assay used: immunoSEQ multiplex PCR; TCRdb lists only in-frame clones, some missing. V and J calls plus clone size are reproduced from that table; the DNA served to infer D and trimming. The table lists around 360,000 clones, over 75% of them singletons. In germline, CDR1 is SQVTM, CDR2 ANQGSEA. The V gene lost 3 bases and the J gene lost 4 bases, with 9 bases spanning the gap. This CDR3 is built from 13 residues.

V gene TRBV29-1 combines with J gene TRBJ2-2, with D unresolved. The specimen sequenced was peripheral blood. The TCR was taken from a woman between 25 and 40 years old with COVID-19, enrolled during active disease. CDR3 residues: CSVDISGTGELFF. The CDR3 bases are TGCAGCGTTGACATCTCGGGCACCGGGGAGCTGTTTTTT.